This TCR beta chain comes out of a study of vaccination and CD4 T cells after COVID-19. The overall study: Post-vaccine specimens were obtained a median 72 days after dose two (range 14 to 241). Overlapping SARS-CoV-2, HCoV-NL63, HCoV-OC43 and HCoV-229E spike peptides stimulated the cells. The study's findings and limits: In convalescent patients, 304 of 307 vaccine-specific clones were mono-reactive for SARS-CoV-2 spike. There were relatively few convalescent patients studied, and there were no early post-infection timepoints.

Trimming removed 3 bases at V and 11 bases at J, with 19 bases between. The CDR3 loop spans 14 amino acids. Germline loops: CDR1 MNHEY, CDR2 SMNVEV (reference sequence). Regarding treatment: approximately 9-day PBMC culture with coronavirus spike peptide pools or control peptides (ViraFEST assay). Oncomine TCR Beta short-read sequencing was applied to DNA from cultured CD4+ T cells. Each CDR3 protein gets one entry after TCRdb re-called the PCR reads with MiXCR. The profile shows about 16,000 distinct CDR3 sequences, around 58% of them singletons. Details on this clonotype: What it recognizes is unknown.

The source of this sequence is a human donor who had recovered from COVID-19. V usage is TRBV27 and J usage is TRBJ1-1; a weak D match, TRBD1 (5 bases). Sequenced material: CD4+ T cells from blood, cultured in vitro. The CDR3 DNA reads TGTGCCAGCAGTTTTCAGGGCTTCGTGAGGTCGGCTTTCTTT. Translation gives CASSFQGFVRSAFF.